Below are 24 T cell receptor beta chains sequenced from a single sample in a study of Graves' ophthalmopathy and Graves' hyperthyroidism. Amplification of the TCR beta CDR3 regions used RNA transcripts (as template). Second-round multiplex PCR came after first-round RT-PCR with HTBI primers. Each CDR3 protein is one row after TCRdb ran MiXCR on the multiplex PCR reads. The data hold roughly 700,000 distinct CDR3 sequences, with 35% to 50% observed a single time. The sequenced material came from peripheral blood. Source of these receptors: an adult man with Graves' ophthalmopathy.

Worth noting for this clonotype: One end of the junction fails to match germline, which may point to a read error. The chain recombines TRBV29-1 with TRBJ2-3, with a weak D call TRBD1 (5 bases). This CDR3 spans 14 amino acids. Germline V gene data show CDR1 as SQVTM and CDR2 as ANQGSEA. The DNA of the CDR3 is TGCAGCGTGGAAGGGGTTGGTATGACAGATACGCAGTATTTT. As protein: CSVEGVGMTDTQYF.

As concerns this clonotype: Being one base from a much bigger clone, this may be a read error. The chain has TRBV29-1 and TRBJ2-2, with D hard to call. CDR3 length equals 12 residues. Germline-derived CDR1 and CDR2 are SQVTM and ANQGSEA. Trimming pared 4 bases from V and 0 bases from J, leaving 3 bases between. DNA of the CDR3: TGCAGCGTTGCGGCGAACACCGGGGAGCTGTTTTTT. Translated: CSVAANTGELFF.

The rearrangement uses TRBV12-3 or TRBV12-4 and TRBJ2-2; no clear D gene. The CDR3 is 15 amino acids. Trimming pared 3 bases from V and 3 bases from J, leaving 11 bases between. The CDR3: CASSFQAVDTGELFF. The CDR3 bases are TGTGCCAGCAGTTTCCAGGCGGTGGACACCGGGGAGCTGTTTTTT.

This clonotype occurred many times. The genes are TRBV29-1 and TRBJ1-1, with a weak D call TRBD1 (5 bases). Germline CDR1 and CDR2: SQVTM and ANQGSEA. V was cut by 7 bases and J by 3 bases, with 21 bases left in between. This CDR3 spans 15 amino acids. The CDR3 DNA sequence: TGCAGCGCCATAGGAGGCAGGGAGGAGGACACTGAAGCTTTCTTT. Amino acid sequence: CSAIGGREEDTEAFF.

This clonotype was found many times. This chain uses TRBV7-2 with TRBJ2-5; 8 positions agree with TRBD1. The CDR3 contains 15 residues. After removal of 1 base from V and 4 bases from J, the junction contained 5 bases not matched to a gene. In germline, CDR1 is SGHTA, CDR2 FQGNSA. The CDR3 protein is CASSLEQGALETQYF. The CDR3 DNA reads TGTGCCAGCAGCTTAGAGCAGGGGGCATTAGAGACCCAGTACTTC.

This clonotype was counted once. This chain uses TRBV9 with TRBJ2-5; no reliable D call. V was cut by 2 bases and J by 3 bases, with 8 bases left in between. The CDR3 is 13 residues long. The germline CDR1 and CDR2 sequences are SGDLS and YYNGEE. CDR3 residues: CASSVTQEETQYF. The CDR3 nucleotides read TGTGCCAGCAGCGTGACTCAGGAAGAGACCCAGTACTTC. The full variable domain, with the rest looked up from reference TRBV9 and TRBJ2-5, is DSGVTQTPKHLITATGQRVTLRCSPRSGDLSVYWYQQSLDQGLQFLIQYYNGEERAKGNILERFSAQQFPDLHSELNLSSLELGDSALYFCASSVTQEETQYFGPGTRLLVL.

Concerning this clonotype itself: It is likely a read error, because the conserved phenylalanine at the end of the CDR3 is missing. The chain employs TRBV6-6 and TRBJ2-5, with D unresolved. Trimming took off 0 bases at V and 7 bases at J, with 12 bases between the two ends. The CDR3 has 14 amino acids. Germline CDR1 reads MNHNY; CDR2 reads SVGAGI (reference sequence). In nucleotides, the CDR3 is TGTGCCAGCAGTTACTCGAGTGGGATCGGGACCCAGTACGTC. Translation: CASSYSSGIGTQYV.

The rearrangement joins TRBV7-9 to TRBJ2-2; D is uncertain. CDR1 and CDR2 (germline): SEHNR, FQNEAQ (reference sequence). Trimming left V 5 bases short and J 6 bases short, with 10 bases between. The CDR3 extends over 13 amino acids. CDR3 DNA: TGTGCCAGCAGCAGCTTAATAGCCGGGGAGCTGTTTTTT. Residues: CASSSLIAGELFF.

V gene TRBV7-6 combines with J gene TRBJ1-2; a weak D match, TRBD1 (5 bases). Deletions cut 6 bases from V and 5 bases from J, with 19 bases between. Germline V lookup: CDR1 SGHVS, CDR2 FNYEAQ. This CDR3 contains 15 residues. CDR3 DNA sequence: TGTGCCAGCAGACCCCGCGGGGGGACGTTATATGGCTACACCTTC. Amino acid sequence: CASRPRGGTLYGYTF.

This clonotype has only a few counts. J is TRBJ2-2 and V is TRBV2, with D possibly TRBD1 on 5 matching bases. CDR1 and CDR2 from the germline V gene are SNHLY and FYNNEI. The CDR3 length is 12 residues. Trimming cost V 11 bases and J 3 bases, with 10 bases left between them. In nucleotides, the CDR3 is TGTGCCTCTCTACAGGACACCGGGGAGCTGTTTTTT. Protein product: CASLQDTGELFF. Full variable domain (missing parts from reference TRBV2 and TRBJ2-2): EPEVTQTPSHQVTQMGQEVILRCVPISNHLYFYWYRQILGQKVEFLVSFYNNEISEKSEIFDDQFSVERPDGSNFTLKIRSTKLEDSAMYFCASLQDTGELFFGEGSRLTVL.

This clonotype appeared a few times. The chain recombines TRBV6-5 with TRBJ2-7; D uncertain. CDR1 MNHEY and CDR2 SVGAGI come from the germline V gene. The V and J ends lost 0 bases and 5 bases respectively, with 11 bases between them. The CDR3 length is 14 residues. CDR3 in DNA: TGTGCCAGCAGTTACTCGTCCAGCCAACACGAGCAGTACTTC. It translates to CASSYSSSQHEQYF.

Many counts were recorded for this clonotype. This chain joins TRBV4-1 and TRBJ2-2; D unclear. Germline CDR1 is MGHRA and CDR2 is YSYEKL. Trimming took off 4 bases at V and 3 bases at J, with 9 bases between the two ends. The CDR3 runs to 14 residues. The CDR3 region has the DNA TGCGCCAGCAGCCCGGCACTTTACACCGGGGAGCTGTTTTTT. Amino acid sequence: CASSPALYTGELFF.

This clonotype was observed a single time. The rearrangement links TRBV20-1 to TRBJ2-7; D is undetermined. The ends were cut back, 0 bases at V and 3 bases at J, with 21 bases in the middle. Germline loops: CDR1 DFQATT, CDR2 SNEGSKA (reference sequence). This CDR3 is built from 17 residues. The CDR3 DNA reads TGCAGTGCTAGAGATCAAATTATAACTAACGAACTCTACGAGCAGTACTTC. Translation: CSARDQIITNELYEQYF.

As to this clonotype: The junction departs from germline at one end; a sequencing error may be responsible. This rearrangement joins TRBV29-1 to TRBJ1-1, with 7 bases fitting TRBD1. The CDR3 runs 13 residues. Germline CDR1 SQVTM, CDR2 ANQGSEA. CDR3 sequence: CSVGPARGAEAFF. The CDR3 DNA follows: TGCAGCGTTGGCCCGGCCAGGGGGGCTGAAGCTTTCTTC.

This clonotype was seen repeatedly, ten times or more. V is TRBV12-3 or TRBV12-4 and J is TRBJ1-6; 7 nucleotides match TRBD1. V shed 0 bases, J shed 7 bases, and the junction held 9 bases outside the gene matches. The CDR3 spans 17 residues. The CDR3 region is CASSLARSGGGNSPLHF. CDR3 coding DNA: TGTGCCAGCAGTTTAGCGCGGTCAGGGGGTGGGAATTCACCCCTCCACTTT.

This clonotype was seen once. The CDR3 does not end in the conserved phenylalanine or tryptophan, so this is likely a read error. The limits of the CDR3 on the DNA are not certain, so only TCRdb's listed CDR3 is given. The CDR3 sequence: CASSFLSG. V usage is TRBV11-2 and J usage is TRBJ2-7; the table assigns TRBD1, which was not confirmed against the DNA. Germline V gene lookup returns CDR1 SGHAT and CDR2 FQNNGV. Counting both end residues, the CDR3 totals 8 amino acids.

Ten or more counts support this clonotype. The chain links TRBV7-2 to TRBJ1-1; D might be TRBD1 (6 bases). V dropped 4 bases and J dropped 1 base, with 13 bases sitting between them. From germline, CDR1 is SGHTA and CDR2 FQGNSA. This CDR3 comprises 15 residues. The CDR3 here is CASSYRDRSNTEAFF. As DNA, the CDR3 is TGTGCCAGCAGCTACCGAGACAGGTCGAACACTGAAGCTTTCTTT. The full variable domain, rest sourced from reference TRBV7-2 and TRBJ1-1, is GAGVSQSPSNKVTEKGKDVELRCDPISGHTALYWYRQSLGQGLEFLIYFQGNSAPDKSGLPSDRFSAERTGGSVSTLTIQRTQQEDSAVYLCASSYRDRSNTEAFFGQGTRLTVV.

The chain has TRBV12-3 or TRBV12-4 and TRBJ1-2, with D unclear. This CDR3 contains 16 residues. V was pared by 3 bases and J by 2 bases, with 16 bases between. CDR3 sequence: CASSFSSTDINYGYTF. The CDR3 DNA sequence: TGTGCCAGCAGTTTTTCCTCCACAGACATAAACTATGGCTACACCTTC.

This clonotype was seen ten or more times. This CDR3 is CVTSGTVPYEQYF. CDR3 nucleotides: TGTGTGACTAGCGGGACGGTTCCCTACGAGCAGTACTTC. The genes are TRBV7-9 and TRBJ2-7; TRBD2 matches 11 bases. Germline V lookup: CDR1 SEHNR, CDR2 FQNEAQ (reference sequence). This CDR3 is 13 amino acids long.

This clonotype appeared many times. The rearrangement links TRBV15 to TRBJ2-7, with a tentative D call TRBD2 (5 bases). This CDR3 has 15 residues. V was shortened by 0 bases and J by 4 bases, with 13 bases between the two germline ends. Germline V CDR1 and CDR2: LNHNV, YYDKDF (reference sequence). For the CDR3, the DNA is TGTGCCACCAGCAGAGATCCGCTAGCTACGTACGAGCAGTACTTC. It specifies CATSRDPLATYEQYF.

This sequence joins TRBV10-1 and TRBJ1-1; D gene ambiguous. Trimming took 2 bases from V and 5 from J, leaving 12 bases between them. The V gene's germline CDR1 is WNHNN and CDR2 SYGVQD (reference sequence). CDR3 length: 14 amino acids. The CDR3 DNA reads TGCGCCAGCAGTGAGGCGAGGGCCCGGACTGAAGCTTTCTTT. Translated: CASSEARARTEAFF.

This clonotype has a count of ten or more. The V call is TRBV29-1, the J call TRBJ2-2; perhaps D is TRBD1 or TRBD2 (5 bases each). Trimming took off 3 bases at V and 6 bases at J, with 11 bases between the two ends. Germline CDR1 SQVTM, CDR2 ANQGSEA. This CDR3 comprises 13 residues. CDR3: CSVELGTAGELFF. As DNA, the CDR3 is TGCAGCGTTGAGTTGGGGACGGCCGGGGAGCTGTTTTTT.

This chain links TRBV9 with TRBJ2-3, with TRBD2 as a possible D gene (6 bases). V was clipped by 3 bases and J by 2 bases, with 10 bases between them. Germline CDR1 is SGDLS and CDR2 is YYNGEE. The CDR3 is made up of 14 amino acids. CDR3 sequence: CASSAGTSTDTQYF. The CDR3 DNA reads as TGTGCCAGCAGCGCCGGGACTTCCACAGATACGCAGTATTTT. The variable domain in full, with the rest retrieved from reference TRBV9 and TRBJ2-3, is DSGVTQTPKHLITATGQRVTLRCSPRSGDLSVYWYQQSLDQGLQFLIQYYNGEERAKGNILERFSAQQFPDLHSELNLSSLELGDSALYFCASSAGTSTDTQYFGPGTRLTVL.

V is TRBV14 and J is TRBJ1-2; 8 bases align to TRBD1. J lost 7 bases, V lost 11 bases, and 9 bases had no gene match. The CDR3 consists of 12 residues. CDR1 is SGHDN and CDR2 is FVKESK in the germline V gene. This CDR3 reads CAWQAGGRGYTF. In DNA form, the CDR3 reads TGTGCCTGGCAAGCAGGGGGCCGTGGCTACACCTTC.